This TCR beta chain was sequenced for a study of T cell changes during pregnancy in multiple sclerosis. Sequenced by immunoSEQ multiplex PCR; TCRdb stores in-frame clones only, minus some. Of 50,000 to 60,000 clones detected, 80% to 90% appear once; the ten largest clones hold around 0.58%. The sequence derives from a female donor with multiple sclerosis, enrolled in a pregnancy study. The sample here was CD4+ T cells from peripheral blood mononuclear cells, taken in the first trimester of pregnancy.

The CDR3 nucleotides are TGCAGCGTGGTGACAGGGGGACGGTCCACCGGGGAGCTGTTTTTT. Its protein product is CSVVTGGRSTGELFF. This chain connects TRBV29-1 to TRBJ2-2, with 9 positions matching TRBD1. V dropped 6 bases and J dropped 4; count of bases not matched to a gene: 9. The CDR3 is made up of 15 amino acids. CDR1 is SQVTM and CDR2 is ANQGSEA in the germline V gene.